Included here is one T cell receptor (beta chain) sequence, with context. Germline values: CDR1 KGHSH, CDR2 LQKENI. The CDR3 extends over 16 amino acids. V dropped 0 bases and J dropped 5; count of bases not matched to a gene: 7. These data belong to a study of blood T cell repertoires in COVID-19. Looking at the study overall: Samples of COVID-19 (acute and convalescent) were obtained from the United States, Italy and Spain.

The repertoire was sequenced with immunoSEQ multiplex PCR; TCRdb's copy has only in-frame clones and lacks some. The table lists roughly 130,000 clones, more than 90% of them singletons, with 4% to 5% in the top ten. The Seattle patients, enrolled during active infection, were followed longitudinally. The sequenced material came from peripheral blood. The clonotype originates from a man aged 55 to 70 with COVID-19, enrolled during active disease. The rearrangement uses TRBV18 and TRBJ2-1, with TRBD1 identical over 7 bases. CDR3 loop: CASSPPNRGPNNEQFF. The CDR3 bases are TGTGCCAGCTCACCACCTAATAGGGGGCCAAACAATGAGCAGTTCTTC.